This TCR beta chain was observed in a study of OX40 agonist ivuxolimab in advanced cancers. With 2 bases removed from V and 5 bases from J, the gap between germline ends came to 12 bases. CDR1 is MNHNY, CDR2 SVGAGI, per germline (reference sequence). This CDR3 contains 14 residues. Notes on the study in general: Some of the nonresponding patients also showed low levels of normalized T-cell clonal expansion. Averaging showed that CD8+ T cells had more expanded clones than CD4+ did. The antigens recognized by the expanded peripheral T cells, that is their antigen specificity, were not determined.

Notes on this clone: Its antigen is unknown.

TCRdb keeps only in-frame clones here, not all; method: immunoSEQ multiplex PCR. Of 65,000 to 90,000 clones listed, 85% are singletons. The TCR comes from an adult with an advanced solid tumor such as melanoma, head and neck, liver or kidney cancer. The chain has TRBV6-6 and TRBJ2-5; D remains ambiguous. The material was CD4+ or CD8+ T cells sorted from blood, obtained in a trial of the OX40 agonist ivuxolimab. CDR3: CASSYPTALETQYF. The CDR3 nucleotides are TGTGCCAGCAGTTACCCCACAGCGCTCGAGACCCAGTACTTC.